This T cell receptor beta chain was recovered during a study of T cell repertoires in cytomegalovirus infection. Study-wide context: Matching HLA type and CMV infection were both indicated by public TCR beta signatures. Broader study findings: Based on cumulative public TCR beta family frequency, carriers of CMV plus the relevant HLA were identified. Dominating the ex vivo response were HLA-C-restricted CMV-specific TCR beta clonotypes.

This clonotype was counted once. Antigen: not known. V lost 1 base, J lost 8 bases, and 15 bases stayed unmatched. This CDR3 contains 19 residues. Germline assignment: CDR1 SGHDT and CDR2 YYEEEE. TCRdb reprocessed the reads via MiXCR and lists one record per CDR3 protein. The sample contains about 450,000 distinct CDR3 sequences, around 32% of which appear only once. The chain combines TRBV5-6 with TRBJ1-6, with TRBD1 matching 10 bases. Sequences were obtained from PBMCs. The sequence was obtained from a human donor in good health (CMV status not recorded). Some clones in this sample may be carry-over from other donors' samples. The CDR3 reads CASSLWTGGKWAGDSPLHF. The CDR3 bases are TGTGCCAGCAGCTTGTGGACAGGGGGAAAATGGGCTGGCGATTCACCCCTCCACTTT.